This T cell receptor (beta chain) was recovered during a study of Ad26.COV2.S vaccination and SARS-CoV-2 variants. About the study: Dosing was one shot or two shots 56 days apart.

CDR3 length: 16 residues. Germline V gene sequence: CDR1 LNHNV, CDR2 YYDKDF (reference sequence). Trimming removed 0 bases from V and 2 bases from J, with 13 bases in between. The sample's treatment: some 20 received Ad26.COV2.S at low or high dose, single or two shots; about 5 received placebo; per-sample allocation not given. Sampling happened 63 days after the first vaccine or placebo injection. This table comes from immunoSEQ multiplex PCR, and its TCRdb copy is limited to in-frame clones, with some not included. The sample has fewer than 800,000 clones; around 90% are singletons. This TCR was recovered from a person between 18 and 59 years old who received the Ad26.COV2.S COVID-19 vaccine or a placebo. Sequencing was performed on peripheral blood, taken in a trial of Ad26.COV2.S vaccine versus placebo. The gene calls are TRBV15 and TRBJ2-5, with D tentatively TRBD2 (6 bases). CDR3 sequence reads: CATSRDKGGVQETQYF. In DNA form, the CDR3 reads TGTGCCACCAGCAGAGACAAAGGAGGGGTTCAAGAGACCCAGTACTTC.